These T cell receptor beta chains were read from a single sample in a study of CD8+ T cells in alopecia areata. Clones were sequenced by immunoSEQ multiplex PCR, and TCRdb holds only the in-frame ones, with some missing. The profile shows 150,000 to 200,000 clones, about 54% of them singletons. The sample taken for sequencing was CD4+ T cells sorted from blood. Source of these receptors: a human donor in good health. CDR3s leave out the opening cysteine and the closing phenylalanine or tryptophan. Some rows mark clone size as missing; the rest say once, few, many or name a class of expanded clone.

clone size,V gene,CDR3 protein
-,TRBV4-1,ASSPDDGRKLF
-,TRBV19,ASGTGGSGANVLT
-,TRBV25-1,ASSLLTSAAGYGYT
-,TRBV5-1,ASSTKRDNNYGYT
many,TRBV11-2,ASSHGGWRPKLPGELF
-,TRBV5-1,ASARGTSGTTDTQY
-,TRBV4-1,ASSQDRGYGYT
-,TRBV27,ASSPRAFGRGSRETQY
-,TRBV29-1,SVGPSYEQY
-,TRBV9,ASSVKVGNGNEQF
few,TRBV5-1,ASSLTSGSWNEQF
few,TRBV5-1,ASSVGLEANIQY
few,TRBV7-2,ASSLRLDTHSGNTIY
few,TRBV29-1,SVRDTLGYEQY
-,TRBV29-1,SVWTGRVDNYGYT
-,TRBV29-1,SVKDGPYEQY